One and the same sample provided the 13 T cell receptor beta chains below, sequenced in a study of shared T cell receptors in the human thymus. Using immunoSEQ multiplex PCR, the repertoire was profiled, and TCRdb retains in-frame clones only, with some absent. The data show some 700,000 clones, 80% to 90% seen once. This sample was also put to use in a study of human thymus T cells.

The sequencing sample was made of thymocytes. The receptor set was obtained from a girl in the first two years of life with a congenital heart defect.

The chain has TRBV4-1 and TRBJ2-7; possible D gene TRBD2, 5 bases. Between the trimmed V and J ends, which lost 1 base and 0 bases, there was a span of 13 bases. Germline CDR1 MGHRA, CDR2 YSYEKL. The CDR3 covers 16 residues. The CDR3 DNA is TGCGCCAGCAGCCAAGGTTTAAGACTAAGCTCCTACGAGCAGTACTTC. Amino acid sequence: CASSQGLRLSSYEQYF.

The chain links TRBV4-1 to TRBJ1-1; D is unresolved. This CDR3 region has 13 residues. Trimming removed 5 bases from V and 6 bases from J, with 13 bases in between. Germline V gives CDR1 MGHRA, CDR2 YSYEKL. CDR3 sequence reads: CASSKTPVAEAFF. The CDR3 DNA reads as TGCGCCAGCAGCAAAACACCCGTGGCTGAAGCTTTCTTT.

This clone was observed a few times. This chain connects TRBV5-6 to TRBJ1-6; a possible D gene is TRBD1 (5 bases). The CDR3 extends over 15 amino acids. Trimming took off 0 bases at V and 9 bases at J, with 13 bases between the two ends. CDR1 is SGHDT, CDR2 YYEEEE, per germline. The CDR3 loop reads CASSLARGGVSPLHF. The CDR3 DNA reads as TGTGCCAGCAGCTTGGCCCGGGGGGGGGTTTCACCCCTCCACTTT.

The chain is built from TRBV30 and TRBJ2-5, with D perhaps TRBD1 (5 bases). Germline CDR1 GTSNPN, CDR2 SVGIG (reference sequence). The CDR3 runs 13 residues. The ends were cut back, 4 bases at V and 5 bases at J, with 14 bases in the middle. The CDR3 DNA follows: TGTGCCTGGATACGGCAGGGAAGGGAGACCCAGTACTTC. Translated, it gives CAWIRQGRETQYF.

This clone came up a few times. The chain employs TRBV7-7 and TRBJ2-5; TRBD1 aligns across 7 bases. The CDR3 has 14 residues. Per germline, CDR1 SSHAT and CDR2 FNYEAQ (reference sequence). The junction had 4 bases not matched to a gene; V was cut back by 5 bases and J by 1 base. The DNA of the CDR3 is TGTGCCAGCAGCCCACGGGACAGCCAAGAGACCCAGTACTTC. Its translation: CASSPRDSQETQYF.

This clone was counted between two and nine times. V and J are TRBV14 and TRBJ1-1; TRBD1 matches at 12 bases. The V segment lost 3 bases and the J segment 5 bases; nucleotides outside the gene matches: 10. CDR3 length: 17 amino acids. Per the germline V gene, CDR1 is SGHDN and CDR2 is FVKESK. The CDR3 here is CASSHPPGQGARTEAFF. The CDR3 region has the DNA TGTGCCAGCAGCCACCCACCGGGACAGGGGGCTCGGACTGAAGCTTTCTTT.

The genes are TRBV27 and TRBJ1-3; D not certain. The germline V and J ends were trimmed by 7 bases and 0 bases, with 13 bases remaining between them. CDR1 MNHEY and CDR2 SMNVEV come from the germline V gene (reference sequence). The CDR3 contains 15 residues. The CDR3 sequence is CASKPHGGSGNTIYF. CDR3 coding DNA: TGTGCCAGCAAACCTCACGGAGGCTCTGGAAACACCATATATTTT.

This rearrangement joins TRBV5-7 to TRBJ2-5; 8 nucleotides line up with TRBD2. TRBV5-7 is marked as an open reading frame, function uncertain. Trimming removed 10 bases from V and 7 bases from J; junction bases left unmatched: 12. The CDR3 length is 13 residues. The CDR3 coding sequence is TGTGCCCGGGGGGGAGGGGTGGTTGGGACCCAGTACTTC. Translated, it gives CARGGGVVGTQYF.

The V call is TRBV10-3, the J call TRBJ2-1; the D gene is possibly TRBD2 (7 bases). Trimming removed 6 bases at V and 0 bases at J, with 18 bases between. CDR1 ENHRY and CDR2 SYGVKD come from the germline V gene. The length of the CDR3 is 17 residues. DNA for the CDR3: TGTGCCATCAGCCGAAACAGGGAGCGGGGCTCCTACAATGAGCAGTTCTTC. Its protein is CAISRNRERGSYNEQFF.

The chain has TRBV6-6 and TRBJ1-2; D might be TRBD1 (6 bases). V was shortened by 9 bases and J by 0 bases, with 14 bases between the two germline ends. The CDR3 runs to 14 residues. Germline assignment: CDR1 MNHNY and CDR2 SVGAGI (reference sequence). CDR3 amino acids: CASKGQPANYGYTF. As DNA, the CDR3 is TGTGCCAGTAAAGGACAGCCGGCTAACTATGGCTACACCTTC.

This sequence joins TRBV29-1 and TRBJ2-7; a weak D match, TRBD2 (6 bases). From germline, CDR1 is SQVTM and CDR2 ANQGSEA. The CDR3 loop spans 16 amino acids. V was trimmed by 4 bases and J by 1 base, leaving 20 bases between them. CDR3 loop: CSVGVGWGERSYEQYF. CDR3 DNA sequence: TGCAGCGTTGGAGTGGGGTGGGGGGAAAGATCCTACGAGCAGTACTTC.

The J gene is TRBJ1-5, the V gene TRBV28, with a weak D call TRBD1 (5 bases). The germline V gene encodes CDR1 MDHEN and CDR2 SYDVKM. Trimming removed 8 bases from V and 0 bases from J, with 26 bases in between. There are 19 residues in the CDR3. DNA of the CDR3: TGTGCCAGCGGCGAGGAGGGCAGGGAAGTCCACCTTAGCAATCAGCCCCAGCATTTT. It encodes CASGEEGREVHLSNQPQHF. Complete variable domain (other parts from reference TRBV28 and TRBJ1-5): DVKVTQSSRYLVKRTGEKVFLECVQDMDHENMFWYRQDPGLGLRLIYFSYDVKMKEKGDIPEGYSVSREKKERFSLILESASTNQTSMYLCASGEEGREVHLSNQPQHFGDGTRLSIL.

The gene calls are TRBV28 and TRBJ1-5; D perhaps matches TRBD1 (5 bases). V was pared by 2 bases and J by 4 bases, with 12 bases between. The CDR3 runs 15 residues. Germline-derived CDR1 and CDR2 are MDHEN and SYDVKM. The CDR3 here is CASSLGTRGNQPQHF. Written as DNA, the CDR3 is TGTGCCAGCAGTTTAGGGACTCGGGGGAATCAGCCCCAGCATTTT.